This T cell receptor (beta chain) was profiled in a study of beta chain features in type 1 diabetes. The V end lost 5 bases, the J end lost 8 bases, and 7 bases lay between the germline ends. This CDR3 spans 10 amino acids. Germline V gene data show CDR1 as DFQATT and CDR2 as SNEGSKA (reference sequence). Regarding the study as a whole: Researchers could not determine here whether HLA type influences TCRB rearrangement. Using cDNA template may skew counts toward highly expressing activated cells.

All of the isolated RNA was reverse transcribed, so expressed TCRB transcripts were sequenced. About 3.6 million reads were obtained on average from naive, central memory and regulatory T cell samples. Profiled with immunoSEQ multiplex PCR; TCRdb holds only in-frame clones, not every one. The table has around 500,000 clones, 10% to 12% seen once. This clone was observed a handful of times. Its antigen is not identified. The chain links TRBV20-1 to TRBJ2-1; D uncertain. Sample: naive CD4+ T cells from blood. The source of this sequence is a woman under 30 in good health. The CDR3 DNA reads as TGCAGTGCTGGGTTCTATGAGCAGTTCTTC. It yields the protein CSAGFYEQFF.